This TCR beta chain was sequenced in a study of CD8+ T cells in alopecia areata. TCR sequencing used cDNA made by reverse transcription of extracted RNA. Clones were read by immunoSEQ multiplex PCR, and TCRdb kept only the in-frame ones, dropping some. The sample gives approximately 110,000 clones, under 60% of which show up once; more than 10% is in the top ten. Specified treatment: oral pan-JAK inhibitor, 5-10 mg twice daily. Of note for this clone: Its target is unknown.

Trimming took 1 base from V and 2 from J, leaving 14 bases between them. The length of the CDR3 is 16 residues. The germline V gene encodes CDR1 MGHRA and CDR2 YSYEKL. Study conclusions and caveats: Shared TCR sequences were less clear between patients than in mice, possibly partly from HLA diversity.

Sequencing was performed on CD8+ T cells sorted from blood, taken at week 24, from a patient treated with tofacitinib. This clonotype originated in a human donor with alopecia areata. This sequence joins TRBV4-1 and TRBJ1-2, with unresolved D. CDR3 protein: CASSQAGRLRNYGYTF. The CDR3 nucleotides are TGCGCCAGCAGCCAAGCGGGCCGACTACGGAACTATGGCTACACCTTC.